This T cell receptor beta chain derives from a study of identical twins. For this clonotype: Its target is not known.

TCRdb ran MiXCR on the 5' RACE reads and lists one entry per CDR3 protein. The repertoire holds roughly 250,000 distinct CDR3 sequences, with more than 12% as singletons. Study-wide results and limits: Models came in too low on out-of-frame TCR alpha sharing in monozygotic twins. Instead of following the same donors, the conclusions were based on cross-sectional statistical analysis.

The V gene lost 5 bases and the J gene lost 4 bases, with 15 bases spanning the gap. CDR1 is SGHTA, CDR2 FQGTGA, per germline. CDR3 length equals 15 residues. The specimen sequenced was memory (CD45RO+) T cells sorted from blood. The TCR originated in a woman aged 18-29 years in good health. This chain links TRBV7-3 with TRBJ2-1, with D perhaps matching TRBD2 (7 bases). The CDR3 nucleotides read TGTGCCAGCAGCCCCACCGGGGGGCCTTACAATGAGCAGTTCTTC. Its translation is CASSPTGGPYNEQFF. Supplemented by reference TRBV7-3 and TRBJ2-1, the full variable domain reads GAGVSQTPSNKVTEKGKYVELRCDPISGHTALYWYRQSLGQGPEFLIYFQGTGAADDSGLPNDRFFAVRPEGSVSTLKIQRTERGDSAVYLCASSPTGGPYNEQFFGPGTRLTVL.